Below are 2 T cell receptor beta chains sequenced from a single sample in a study of blood T cell repertoires in COVID-19. Data came from immunoSEQ multiplex PCR; TCRdb stores just in-frame clones and leaves some out. The sample holds roughly 250,000 clones, approximately 80% seen once. The sequencing sample was made of peripheral blood. The receptor set was obtained from a woman aged 55-69 years with active or convalescent COVID-19.

The gene calls are TRBV28 and TRBJ1-2, with unresolved D. The CDR3 loop spans 16 amino acids. From germline, CDR1 is MDHEN and CDR2 SYDVKM. V lost 5 bases and J lost 5, with 21 bases in between. CDR3 in amino acids: CASSPTMEADPYGYTF. In nucleotides, the CDR3 is TGTGCCAGCAGTCCCACAATGGAGGCAGACCCTTATGGCTACACCTTC.

The CDR3 reads CASSYVAGISADTQYF. The CDR3, as DNA: TGTGCCAGCAGTTATGTAGCGGGGATATCGGCAGATACGCAGTATTTT. The genes are TRBV6-2 or TRBV6-3 and TRBJ2-3; 8 nucleotides match TRBD2. The ends lost 3 bases at V and 4 bases at J; junction bases unmatched: 9. The CDR3 contains 16 residues. Germline-derived CDR1 and CDR2 are MNHEY and SVGEGT.